This TCR beta chain was identified in a study of OX40 agonist ivuxolimab in advanced cancers. The data were produced by immunoSEQ multiplex PCR, yet TCRdb's version contains in-frame clones alone and is incomplete. The sample yields roughly 65,000 clones, around 87% seen once. As to this clone: Antigen specificity is unknown.

On cycle 4 day 1 and cycle 7 day 1, as well as at baseline, blood was sampled. Trimming cost V 4 bases and J 9 bases; bases outside gene matches: 18. The CDR3 runs to 17 residues. Germline V CDR1 and CDR2: SGHRS, YFSETQ. Points from the study as a whole: Averaged across samples, CD8+ T cells carried more expanded clones than CD4+ did. Expanded peripheral T cells had an undetermined antigen specificity.

V usage is TRBV5-1 and J usage is TRBJ2-1; 8 positions agree with TRBD2. This TCR derives from an adult with an advanced solid tumor such as melanoma, head and neck, liver or kidney cancer. Sequences were derived from CD4+ or CD8+ T cells sorted from blood, sampled in a trial of the OX40 agonist ivuxolimab. CDR3 region: CASSPSAISGVGSEQFF. The CDR3 nucleotides read TGCGCCAGCAGCCCGTCGGCGATTAGCGGGGTCGGAAGTGAGCAGTTCTTC.